These T cell receptor beta chains were read from a single sample in a study of blood T cell repertoires in COVID-19. Assay used: immunoSEQ multiplex PCR; TCRdb lists only in-frame clones, some missing. This sample has over 350,000 clones, with around 89% found just once. Sequencing input: PBMCs or T cells enriched from blood (not recorded which). The receptors originated from a woman younger than 45 with acute COVID-19. The CDR3 runs from the conserved cysteine through the conserved F or W. The D gene is left open where the match is weak. Not every row has a clone size; where given, it reads once, few, many or a size class.

TRBV11-1	.	few	TRBJ1-3	CASSTFEGPSGNTIYF	TGTGCCAGCAGCACCTTCGAGGGCCCCTCTGGAAACACCATATATTTT
TRBV29-1	.	.	TRBJ1-3	CSVEPGDSGNTIYF	TGCAGCGTTGAACCGGGAGACTCTGGAAACACCATATATTTT
TRBV2	.	.	TRBJ2-6	CASQADSGANVLTF	TGTGCCAGCCAAGCTGACTCTGGGGCCAACGTCCTGACTTTC
TRBV2	.	.	TRBJ1-4	CASKFTGATNEKLFF	TGTGCCAGCAAGTTCACGGGAGCAACTAATGAAAAACTGTTTTTT
TRBV6-5	TRBD1	.	TRBJ1-2	CASSSTQAGGGGYTF	TGTGCCAGCAGTTCCACCCAGGCAGGGGGAGGTGGCTACACCTTC
TRBV7-9	.	few	TRBJ1-2	CASSSDSSYGYTF	TGTGCCAGCAGCTCGGACAGTTCCTATGGCTACACCTTC
TRBV2	TRBD1	.	TRBJ1-6	CASSPNGTGGWFYNSPLHF	TGTGCCAGCAGTCCGAACGGGACAGGGGGATGGTTTTATAATTCACCCCTCCACTTT
TRBV5-1	.	.	TRBJ2-1	CASSLGTEQFF	TGCGCCAGCAGCTTGGGGACAGAGCAGTTCTTC
TRBV4-3	TRBD1	.	TRBJ1-2	CASSQVGTGNGYTF	TGCGCCAGCAGCCAAGTCGGGACAGGGAATGGCTACACCTTC
TRBV7-3	.	once	TRBJ2-1	CASSFQPAEWVEQFF	TGTGCCAGCAGCTTCCAGCCCGCGGAGTGGGTTGAGCAGTTCTTC
TRBV9	.	.	TRBJ1-2	CASSVGGGSSANYGYTF	TGTGCCAGCAGCGTAGGGGGGGGTAGCTCGGCTAACTATGGCTACACCTTC
TRBV29-1	TRBD1	.	TRBJ1-2	CSAGQGHYGYTF	TGCAGCGCCGGACAGGGGCACTATGGCTACACCTTC
TRBV3-1/TRBV3-2	.	.	TRBJ2-5	CASSQDEGGWGQETQYF	TGTGCCAGCAGCCAAGACGAGGGAGGCTGGGGGCAAGAGACCCAGTACTTC
TRBV7-9	TRBD2	.	TRBJ2-1	CASSPSGGAYNEQFF	TGTGCCAGCAGTCCTAGCGGGGGGGCCTACAATGAGCAGTTCTTC
TRBV12-5	.	.	TRBJ1-5	CASGRKSDQPQHF	TGTGCTAGTGGTCGAAAATCGGATCAGCCCCAGCATTTT
TRBV7-9	.	.	TRBJ2-7	CASSYGAEQYF	TGTGCCAGCAGTTATGGGGCCGAGCAGTACTTC
TRBV3-1/TRBV3-2	.	.	TRBJ1-1	CASSHLELAEAFF	TGTGCCAGCAGCCATCTGGAACTAGCTGAAGCTTTCTTT
TRBV6-5	TRBD1	few	TRBJ2-7	CASTFWGRGQDEQYF	TGTGCCAGCACCTTCTGGGGAAGGGGACAGGACGAGCAGTACTTC
TRBV18	.	.	TRBJ1-2	CASSPEGSNYGYTF	TGTGCCAGCTCACCAGAGGGATCTAACTATGGCTACACCTTC
TRBV7-2	.	.	TRBJ2-3	CASSLGPLDTQYF	TGTGCCAGCAGCTTGGGGCCTTTAGATACGCAGTATTTT
TRBV2	TRBD2	.	TRBJ2-2	CASRGTSGEADTGELFF	TGTGCCAGCAGGGGGACTAGCGGGGAGGCCGACACCGGGGAGCTGTTTTTT
TRBV2	TRBD2	.	TRBJ2-3	CASSEPSGGGTDTQYF	TGTGCCAGCAGTGAGCCTAGCGGGGGAGGCACAGATACGCAGTATTTT
TRBV6-5	TRBD1	.	TRBJ1-2	CASRWTGVNYGYTF	TGTGCCAGCCGCTGGACAGGGGTAAACTATGGCTACACCTTC
TRBV4-3	.	.	TRBJ1-5	CASSQDGPNQPQHF	TGCGCCAGCAGCCAAGATGGCCCAAATCAGCCCCAGCATTTT
TRBV11-1	TRBD1	.	TRBJ2-4	CASSLAGTGGRNIQYF	TGTGCCAGCAGCTTAGCGGGGACAGGAGGACGTAACATTCAGTACTTC
TRBV27	.	.	TRBJ1-1	CASSSLRTARAEAFF	TGTGCCAGCAGTTCACTCAGGACAGCAAGGGCTGAAGCTTTCTTT
TRBV27	TRBD1	.	TRBJ1-6	CASSANAAPGTGAWSYNSPLHF	TGTGCCAGCAGTGCAAACGCAGCCCCCGGAACAGGGGCCTGGTCCTATAATTCACCCCTCCACTTT
TRBV20-1	TRBD2	.	TRBJ2-1	CSASNSGLAGVSVYNEQFF	TGCAGTGCTAGTAACTCGGGACTAGCGGGGGTCTCGGTCTACAATGAGCAGTTCTTC
TRBV12-5	.	once	TRBJ2-1	CASGFPGREQFF	TGTGCTAGTGGTTTCCCAGGGCGCGAGCAGTTCTTC
TRBV4-2	TRBD2	.	TRBJ2-2	CASSLPIEELRGDTGELFF	TGTGCCAGCAGCCTCCCAATCGAAGAGCTGCGGGGGGACACCGGGGAGCTGTTTTTT
TRBV6-5	.	.	TRBJ2-7	CASSYNRALGYEQYF	TGTGCCAGCAGTTACAACAGGGCTTTAGGTTACGAGCAGTACTTC
TRBV7-9	TRBD1	.	TRBJ2-2	CASRQGVGNTGELFF	TGTGCCAGCAGGCAGGGGGTAGGAAACACCGGGGAGCTGTTTTTT
TRBV12-3/TRBV12-4	.	few	TRBJ2-1	CASRRSDEQFF	TGTGCCAGCAGACGCAGCGATGAGCAGTTCTTC
TRBV9	.	.	TRBJ1-3	CASSVDSTGGGNTIYF	TGTGCCAGCAGCGTAGATTCGACGGGGGGTGGAAACACCATATATTTT
TRBV12-3/TRBV12-4	.	.	TRBJ1-1	CASTQFMNTEAFF	TGTGCCAGCACGCAGTTTATGAACACTGAAGCTTTCTTT
TRBV24-1	.	.	TRBJ2-7	CATSDGYEQYF	TGTGCCACCAGTGACGGGTACGAGCAGTACTTC
TRBV5-1	TRBD2	.	TRBJ2-3	CASSRVAGPSTDTQYF	TGCGCCAGCAGCCGAGTAGCGGGGCCCAGCACAGATACGCAGTATTTT
TRBV2	.	.	TRBJ1-1	CASSESGASNTEAFF	TGTGCCAGCAGTGAAAGCGGGGCCTCGAACACTGAAGCTTTCTTT
TRBV2	.	.	TRBJ2-3	CASSDRDTQYF	TGTGCCAGCAGTGACAGGGATACGCAGTATTTT
TRBV20-1	TRBD1	.	TRBJ2-3	CSASGGQGTDTQYF	TGCAGTGCTAGTGGAGGACAGGGCACAGATACGCAGTATTTT
TRBV4-1	TRBD1	.	TRBJ1-5	CASSQVTDRGNQPQHF	TGCGCCAGCAGCCAAGTCACGGACAGGGGGAATCAGCCCCAGCATTTT
TRBV19	.	.	TRBJ1-4	CASRSGDEKLFF	TGTGCCAGTAGATCGGGGGATGAAAAACTGTTTTTT
TRBV5-6	TRBD1	.	TRBJ2-7	CASSPGQGSYEQYF	TGTGCCAGCAGCCCGGGACAGGGCTCCTACGAGCAGTACTTC
TRBV27	TRBD1	.	TRBJ1-5	CASSGRGNSNQPQHF	TGTGCCAGCAGTGGCAGGGGGAATAGCAATCAGCCCCAGCATTTT
TRBV7-9	TRBD1	few	TRBJ1-3	CASSGGQGLGNTIYF	TGTGCCAGCAGCGGCGGACAGGGATTGGGAAACACCATATATTTT
TRBV19	TRBD1	.	TRBJ2-7	CASSIGDRSYEQYF	TGTGCCAGTAGTATTGGGGACAGGTCCTACGAGCAGTACTTC
TRBV6-2/TRBV6-3	.	.	TRBJ1-4	CASSPVYRGADEKLFF	TGTGCCAGCAGCCCGGTTTATCGGGGGGCGGATGAAAAACTGTTTTTT